This T cell receptor (beta chain) appears in the sequencing data of a study of regulatory T cells in long-lasting Graves disease. At the level of the study: Antithyroid drugs had been given to newly diagnosed Graves' patients for under 3 months. Points from the study as a whole: Study was limited to peripheral blood, excluding thyroid tissue.

V was trimmed by 7 bases and J by 10 bases, leaving 14 bases between them. The CDR3 consists of 13 residues. In germline, CDR1 is LNHDA, CDR2 SQIVND (reference sequence). This sample's time point: newly diagnosed GD, antithyroid drugs for less than 3 months. From PBMCs, RNA was extracted and then used to make the TCR library. This clonotype was recorded a few times. Its antigen is not known. Arm-PCR of CDR3 regions and iRepertoire HTBI primers were the basis on which TCR beta libraries were built. TCRdb re-analysed the multiplex PCR reads in MiXCR, keeping a single row per CDR3 protein. Of under 500,000 distinct CDR3 sequences in the sample, 16% are singletons; the top ten hold 9.5% to 12%. These same data were also listed under a study on T cells in Graves' hyperthyroidism and ophthalmopathy.

The V and J genes are TRBV19 and TRBJ1-6; possibly TRBD1 for D (5 bases). The material sequenced was peripheral blood mononuclear cells (PBMCs), taken at new diagnosis, from a patient treated with antithyroid drugs. The TCR originated in a woman younger than 45 with Graves disease. CDR3 coding DNA: TGTGCCAGTAACCCCCAGGGTGGATCACCCCTCCACTTT. Its translation is CASNPQGGSPLHF.